One sample yielded the 16 T cell receptor beta chains listed below, sequenced in a study of blood T cells in healthy people across ages. A second roughly 7 to 12 cycle PCR used barcoded and J-beta primers. Each CDR3 protein gets one entry after TCRdb re-called the 5' RACE reads with MiXCR. Of approximately 850,000 distinct CDR3 sequences listed, around 43% are singletons. What was sequenced was blood. These receptors were obtained from a man in his 60s in good health.

The chain has TRBV19 and TRBJ2-1; 8 bases line up with TRBD1. V was pared by 8 bases and J by 6 bases, with 12 bases of the junction left unmatched. The CDR3 sequence is 15 residues long. The germline gives CDR1 LNHDA, CDR2 SQIVND (reference sequence). The CDR3 spells CASSSLDRDINEQFF. CDR3 DNA sequence: TGTGCCAGTTCTTCTTTGGACAGGGATATCAATGAGCAGTTCTTC.

The CDR3 DNA reads TGCGCCAGCAGCTTGGAAGCCATGGGCTATGGCTACACCTTC. Translation gives CASSLEAMGYGYTF. The chain recombines TRBV5-1 with TRBJ1-2; D call uncertain. V lost 0 bases and J lost 4, with 10 bases in between. The CDR3 covers 14 residues. Germline CDR1 is SGHRS and CDR2 is YFSETQ.

The chain carries TRBV6-1 and TRBJ2-1; 11 bases are a match to TRBD2. Losses at the gene ends were 6 bases for V and 0 bases for J; bases not matched to a gene: 13. Looked up from germline, CDR1 is MNHNS and CDR2 is SASEGT. This CDR3 spans 19 amino acids. The CDR3 loop reads CASSRGVTSGAYSYNEQFF. In nucleotides, the CDR3 is TGTGCCAGCAGCAGAGGTGTGACTAGCGGGGCATACTCCTACAATGAGCAGTTCTTC.

In this sample, this clonotype turned up a few times. The genes are TRBV30 and TRBJ2-7; the D gene is possibly TRBD1 (7 bases). CDR3 length equals 14 residues. Germline CDR1 and CDR2: GTSNPN and SVGIG (reference sequence). V dropped 1 base and J dropped 1 base, with 11 bases sitting between them. CDR3 protein: CAWSAGGKSYEQYF. The CDR3 DNA follows: TGTGCCTGGAGTGCAGGGGGGAAGTCCTACGAGCAGTACTTC.

This clonotype was counted a few times. The chain joins TRBV5-1 to TRBJ2-3; D call uncertain. There are 14 residues in the CDR3. V was trimmed by 7 bases and J by 0 bases, leaving 12 bases between them. CDR1 and CDR2 (germline): SGHRS, YFSETQ. The CDR3: CASWTGSSTDTQYF. CDR3 nucleotides: TGCGCCAGCTGGACCGGATCTAGCACAGATACGCAGTATTTT.

In this sample, this clonotype turned up a few times. The chain carries TRBV9 and TRBJ2-5; no reliable D call. The CDR3 covers 15 residues. Germline-derived CDR1 and CDR2 are SGDLS and YYNGEE. Trimming left V 0 bases short and J 0 bases short, with 9 bases between. CDR3: CASSVEGKYQETQYF. The CDR3 DNA follows: TGTGCCAGCAGCGTAGAGGGAAAGTACCAAGAGACCCAGTACTTC.

The V call is TRBV5-1, the J call TRBJ1-2, with 7 bases aligning to TRBD1. V gave up 7 bases and J gave up 8 bases; unmatched junction bases: 11. This CDR3 has 13 amino acids. Germline loops: CDR1 SGHRS, CDR2 YFSETQ. CDR3: CASGHDRVSGYTF. Here the CDR3 DNA reads TGCGCCAGCGGGCACGACAGGGTAAGCGGCTACACCTTC. The full variable domain, its missing parts supplied by reference TRBV5-1 and TRBJ1-2, is KAGVTQTPRYLIKTRGQQVTLSCSPISGHRSVSWYQQTPGQGLQFLFEYFSETQRNKGNFPGRFSGRQFSNSRSEMNVSTLELGDSALYLCASGHDRVSGYTFGSGTRLTVV.

This clonotype was recorded a few times. This chain joins TRBV7-9 and TRBJ2-7; D possibly uses TRBD1 or TRBD2 (5 bases each). This CDR3 has 15 residues. Trimming took off 5 bases at V and 0 bases at J, with 14 bases between the two ends. CDR1 is SEHNR, CDR2 FQNEAQ, per germline (reference sequence). CDR3 region: CASSEGNIVSYEQYF. CDR3 nucleotides: TGTGCCAGCAGCGAGGGGAACATAGTCTCCTACGAGCAGTACTTC.

J is TRBJ2-7 and V is TRBV7-6, with 8 bases identical to TRBD2. The germline V gene has CDR1 SGHVS and CDR2 FNYEAQ. V gave up 5 bases and J gave up 3 bases; unmatched junction bases: 6. CDR3 length: 14 amino acids. The CDR3 DNA reads as TGTGCCAGCAGCCCCGGGGGGGCTGGCTACGAGCAGTACTTC. This sequence encodes CASSPGGAGYEQYF.

The CDR3 DNA sequence: TGTGCCAGCAGCCAAGTAGGGGTCCTGAACATTCAGTACTTC. Protein product: CASSQVGVLNIQYF. The chain carries TRBV14 and TRBJ2-7, with D tentatively TRBD1 (5 bases). The tail of the sequence fits TRBJ2-4 better, so the J call may be wrong. The CDR3 loop spans 14 amino acids. Germline-derived CDR1 and CDR2 are SGHDN and FVKESK.

Only a few counts were recorded for this clonotype. The rearrangement uses TRBV7-2 and TRBJ2-2, with TRBD1 matching 7 bases. Trimming cost V 8 bases and J 4 bases; bases outside gene matches: 7. The CDR3 extends over 14 amino acids. Germline CDR1 reads SGHTA; CDR2 reads FQGNSA. CDR3 nucleotide sequence: TGTGCCAGCGTACAGGGGATAGTCACCGGGGAGCTGTTTTTT. Encoded protein: CASVQGIVTGELFF. The full variable domain, completed using reference TRBV7-2 and TRBJ2-2, is GAGVSQSPSNKVTEKGKDVELRCDPISGHTALYWYRQSLGQGLEFLIYFQGNSAPDKSGLPSDRFSAERTGGSVSTLTIQRTQQEDSAVYLCASVQGIVTGELFFGEGSRLTVL.

V and J are TRBV2 and TRBJ2-7, with D perhaps matching TRBD1 (6 bases). V was trimmed by 2 bases and J by 0 bases, leaving 11 bases between them. The CDR3 is made up of 15 amino acids. The germline CDR1 and CDR2 sequences are SNHLY and FYNNEI. Written as DNA, the CDR3 is TGTGCCAGCAGTGAAAGACAGGCGAACTCCTACGAGCAGTACTTC. It is translated as CASSERQANSYEQYF.

The chain uses TRBV7-9 and TRBJ1-1; weak D call: TRBD1 (5 bases). V lost 5 bases and J 1 base, leaving 17 bases between the germline ends. The length of the CDR3 is 16 residues. The germline V gene encodes CDR1 SEHNR and CDR2 FQNEAQ (reference sequence). The CDR3 protein is CASSIGDRGANTEAFF. CDR3 DNA sequence: TGTGCCAGCAGCATAGGTGATAGGGGCGCGAACACTGAAGCTTTCTTT.

The chain carries TRBV11-3 and TRBJ2-1; no definite D call. Germline CDR1 and CDR2: SGHNT and YENEEA. The CDR3 is 13 residues long. The V gene lost 0 bases and the J gene lost 8 bases, with 8 bases spanning the gap. For the CDR3, the DNA is TGTGCCAGCAGCTTAGACGGCCAGGATGAGCAGTTCTTC. This translates into CASSLDGQDEQFF. The full variable domain, completed using reference TRBV11-3 and TRBJ2-1, is EAGVVQSPRYKIIEKKQPVAFWCNPISGHNTLYWYLQNLGQGPELLIRYENEEAVDDSQLPKDRFSAERLKGVDSTLKIQPAELGDSAVYLCASSLDGQDEQFFGPGTRLTVL.

This clonotype was detected a few times. The chain recombines TRBV6-5 with TRBJ2-1; D gene ambiguous. Trimming pared 7 bases from V and 1 base from J, leaving 23 bases between. Germline-derived CDR1 and CDR2 are MNHEY and SVGAGI. The CDR3 loop spans 18 amino acids. For the CDR3, the DNA is TGTGCCAGCAAAACATTCAAATCGACTGACTCGTCCTACAATGAGCAGTTCTTC. Translation gives CASKTFKSTDSSYNEQFF.

A note on this clonotype: At one of its ends the junction is not consistent with the germline gene, which may arise from a read error. The CDR3 region is CACSLGTRTADTQYF. The CDR3 DNA is TGTGCCTGCAGTTTAGGGACTAGGACGGCAGATACGCAGTATTTT. This chain connects TRBV27 to TRBJ2-3; 8 nucleotides match TRBD2. The CDR3 is 15 residues long. The germline gives CDR1 MNHEY, CDR2 SMNVEV (reference sequence).